This T cell receptor (beta chain) comes out of a study of T cell repertoires in cytomegalovirus infection. TCRdb used MiXCR to reprocess the reads, holding one entry per CDR3 protein. Among about 400,000 distinct CDR3 sequences listed, around a sixth were seen once. General study findings and limits: HLA-C-restricted CMV-specific TCR beta clonotypes were dominant in the ex vivo response. Identification of carriers of CMV plus the relevant HLA was achieved through cumulative public TCR beta family frequency.

In the case of this clonotype: Its antigen is unknown.

This receptor was obtained from a human donor in good health (CMV status not recorded). Some clones in this sample may be carry-over from other donors' samples. The sequencing sample was made of PBMCs.

The CDR3 protein is CSVAPLENTEAFF. CDR3 DNA sequence: TGCAGCGTTGCCCCTTTAGAAAACACTGAAGCTTTCTTT. This sequence joins TRBV29-1 and TRBJ1-1, with D hard to call. Germline assignment: CDR1 SQVTM and CDR2 ANQGSEA. V was clipped by 4 bases and J by 2 bases, with 11 bases between them. This CDR3 is 13 amino acids long.